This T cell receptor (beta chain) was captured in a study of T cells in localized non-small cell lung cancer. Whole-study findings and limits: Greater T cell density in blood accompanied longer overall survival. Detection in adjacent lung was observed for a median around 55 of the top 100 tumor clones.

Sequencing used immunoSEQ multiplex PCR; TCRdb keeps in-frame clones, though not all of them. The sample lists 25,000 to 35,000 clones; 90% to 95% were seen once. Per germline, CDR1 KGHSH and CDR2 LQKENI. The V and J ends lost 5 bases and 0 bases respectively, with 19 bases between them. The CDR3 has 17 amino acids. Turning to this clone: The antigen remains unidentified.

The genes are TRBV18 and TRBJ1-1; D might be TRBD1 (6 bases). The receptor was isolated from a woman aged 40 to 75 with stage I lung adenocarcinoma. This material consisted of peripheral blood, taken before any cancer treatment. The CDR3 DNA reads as TGTGCCAGCTCATTCAGGGGAGGAACGATTATGAACACTGAAGCTTTCTTT. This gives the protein CASSFRGGTIMNTEAFF.